These T cell receptor beta chains were read from a single sample in a study of T cells in Graves' hyperthyroidism and ophthalmopathy. TCRdb reprocessed the multiplex PCR reads via MiXCR and lists one record per CDR3 protein. The table shows about 46,000 distinct CDR3 sequences, with more than 40% occurring only once. The material sequenced was peripheral blood or thyroid tissue (not recorded which). The receptors here all came from a woman aged 45-60 years with Graves' hyperthyroidism. CDR3s leave out the opening cysteine and the closing phenylalanine or tryptophan. Fields, in order: CDR3 length, clone size, J gene, V gene, CDR3 protein. Only some rows state a clone size, as once, few, many or a class for expanded clones.

>12|many|TRBJ2-2|TRBV29-1
SVKGRGNTGELF
>14|many|TRBJ1-3|TRBV9
ASSVKQEYSGNTIY
>11|many|TRBJ1-2|TRBV28
ASSYRRNYGYT
>12|many|TRBJ1-2|TRBV12-3/TRBV12-4
ASSLGQSVYGYT
>15|many|TRBJ1-1|TRBV10-3
AISDPPYSGWNTEAF
>14|many|TRBJ2-7|TRBV5-4
ASRPFPGQTYYEQY
>10|few|TRBJ1-2|TRBV10-3
AIRAAAGDYT
>12|-|TRBJ1-2|TRBV7-2
ASSSGQGEGGYT
>13|-|TRBJ1-2|TRBV20-1
SARDRDRVSDGYT
>11|-|TRBJ1-2|TRBV20-1
SATTDRDYGYT
>14|-|TRBJ2-7|TRBV7-9
ASSLGTSGHSYEQY
>15|many|TRBJ2-6|TRBV24-1
ATSDAGQGPGANVLT
>13|-|TRBJ2-7|TRBV20-1
SASVPGASSYEQY
>13|few|TRBJ2-7|TRBV25-1
ARDPGWGRVDEQY
>14|-|TRBJ2-5|TRBV5-6
ASSIPGQGRRGTQY
>10|few|TRBJ2-5|TRBV28
AGSSTQETQY
>10|many|TRBJ2-2|TRBV7-3
ASRSTGGELF
>13|few|TRBJ2-7|TRBV10-2
ASGQGKREAYEQY
>12|many|TRBJ2-5|TRBV6-1
ASSEGSGRETQY
>11|many|TRBJ1-5|TRBV20-1
SAYRVAGQPQH
>16|many|TRBJ1-1|TRBV7-9
ASSLGVPTGGRVTEAF
>13|-|TRBJ2-7|TRBV7-8
ASSPRLAGIYEQY
>11|-|TRBJ1-2|TRBV7-2
ASLKQGLYGYT
>11|many|TRBJ1-1|TRBV19
ASSESGDTEAF
>11|-|TRBJ2-2|TRBV10-3
AIRETNTGELF
>13|-|TRBJ2-7|TRBV15
ATSRDLAGGYEQY
>10|-|TRBJ1-1|TRBV29-1
SAWGANTEAF